This T cell receptor beta chain was sequenced during a study of identical twins. Trimming pared 7 bases from V and 0 bases from J, leaving 13 bases between. This CDR3 has 13 residues. CDR1 is SQVTM and CDR2 is ANQGSEA in the germline V gene. The sample holds many counts of this clonotype. TCRdb reprocessed the 5' RACE reads via MiXCR and lists one record per CDR3 protein. The table includes 200,000 to 250,000 distinct CDR3 sequences, approximately 7.1% detected once. The same data also went into a second study, on T cells expressing NK-cell markers. As that study records: Sorted CD3+CD56-NKG2C+, CD3+CD56+NKG2C- and CD3+CD56+NKG2C+ T cells were the source of the TCR beta repertoires. There were seven HCMV-seropositive donors and one seronegative donor among the eight sequenced. A handful of donors likewise had their CD3+CD56-NKG2C+ fraction led by these clonotypes.

The chain employs TRBV29-1 and TRBJ2-7; the D is unclear. The sample taken for sequencing was CD8+ T cells sorted from blood. The source is a woman aged 18-29 years in good health. CDR3 coding DNA: TGCAGCGCTTCCCCCAGTGGCTCCTACGAGCAGTACTTC. Its translation is CSASPSGSYEQYF.